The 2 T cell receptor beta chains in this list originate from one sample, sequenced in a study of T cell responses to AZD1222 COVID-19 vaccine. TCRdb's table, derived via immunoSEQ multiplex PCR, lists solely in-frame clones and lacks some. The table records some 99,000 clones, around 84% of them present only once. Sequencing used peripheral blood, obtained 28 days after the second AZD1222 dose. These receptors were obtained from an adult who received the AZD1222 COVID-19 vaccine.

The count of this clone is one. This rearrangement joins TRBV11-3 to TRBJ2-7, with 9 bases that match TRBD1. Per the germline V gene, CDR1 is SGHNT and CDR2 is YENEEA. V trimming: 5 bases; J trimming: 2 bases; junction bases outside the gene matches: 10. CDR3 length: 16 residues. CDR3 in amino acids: CASSPGQGRGTYEQYF. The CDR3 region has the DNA TGTGCCAGCAGCCCGGGACAGGGTCGTGGGACCTACGAGCAGTACTTC.

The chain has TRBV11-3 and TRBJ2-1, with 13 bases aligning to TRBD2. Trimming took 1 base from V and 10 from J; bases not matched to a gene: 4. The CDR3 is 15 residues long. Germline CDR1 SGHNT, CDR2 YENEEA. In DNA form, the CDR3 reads TGTGCCAGCAGCTTAGCAGGACTAGCGGGGGAAGAGCAGTTCTTC. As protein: CASSLAGLAGEEQFF.